This entry lists 25 T cell receptor beta chains sequenced from one sample in a study of graft-versus-host responses after intestinal transplantation. TCRdb keeps only in-frame clones here, not all; method: immunoSEQ multiplex PCR. The sample yields 110,000 to 150,000 clones, around 90% seen once. Their specific antigens are unknown. The specimen was unstimulated CD4+ T cells sorted from spleen or lymph node cells, collected before intestinal transplant. Source of these receptors: a human donor who received an intestinal transplant.

This clone was recorded once. V usage is TRBV6-5 and J usage is TRBJ2-4; D is undetermined. From germline, CDR1 is MNHEY and CDR2 SVGAGI. The CDR3 runs 11 residues. Trimming left V 8 bases short and J 4 bases short, with 6 bases between. The CDR3 coding sequence is TGTGCCAGCCAGCGAAAAAACATTCAGTACTTC. Its protein product is CASQRKNIQYF.

The chain links TRBV14 to TRBJ2-3, with D possibly matching TRBD1 (6 bases). The germline gives CDR1 SGHDN, CDR2 FVKESK. This CDR3 has 14 residues. V was shortened by 2 bases and J by 8 bases, with 14 bases between the two germline ends. The CDR3 bases are TGTGCCAGCAGCCAAATTTTAGGGGGAACTACGCAGTATTTT. Translation gives CASSQILGGTTQYF.

Comment on this clone: An end of the junction does not agree with germline; a read error may underlie this. The rearrangement links TRBV15 to TRBJ2-3; D unclear. CDR3 length: 16 amino acids. CDR1 is LNHNV and CDR2 is YYDKDF in the germline V gene (reference sequence). The CDR3 DNA reads as TGTGCCGCCAGCAGACGAGAAATGGGCACGACAGATACGCAGTATTTT. Translating it yields CAASRREMGTTDTQYF.

This sequence joins TRBV28 and TRBJ2-1, with TRBD2 matching over 8 bases. With 8 bases clipped from V and 12 bases from J, the junction kept 12 bases outside the gene matches. The CDR3 has 13 amino acids. The V gene's germline CDR1 is MDHEN and CDR2 SYDVKM. The CDR3 region has the DNA TGTGCCAGCCTAGAAGTAGCGGGGTCTAGGCAGTTCTTC. It encodes CASLEVAGSRQFF.

The CDR3 DNA reads as TGTGCCTGGAGCCGTAATGTAGGGGGGAGTTTGGGCAAGCAAGAGACCCAGTACTTC. It specifies CAWSRNVGGSLGKQETQYF. The chain has TRBV30 and TRBJ2-5, with D perhaps given as TRBD1 or TRBD2 (6 bases each). From germline, CDR1 is GTSNPN and CDR2 SVGIG (reference sequence). Trimming removed 3 bases from V and 2 bases from J, with 28 bases in between. CDR3 length: 19 residues. The complete variable domain, with remaining parts taken from reference TRBV30 and TRBJ2-5, reads SQTIHQWPATLVQPVGSPLSLECTVEGTSNPNLYWYRQAAGRGLQLLFYSVGIGQISSEVPQNLSASRPQDRQFILSSKKLLLSDSGFYLCAWSRNVGGSLGKQETQYFGPGTRLLVL.

The chain combines TRBV5-1 with TRBJ1-4, with D tentatively TRBD1 (5 bases). Between the trimmed V and J ends, which lost 0 bases and 5 bases, there was a span of 11 bases. This CDR3 comprises 15 residues. Germline V gene data show CDR1 as SGHRS and CDR2 as YFSETQ. The CDR3 here is CASSLDPSGNEKLFF. The CDR3 DNA reads as TGCGCCAGCAGCTTGGACCCCTCAGGGAATGAAAAACTGTTTTTT.

The count of this clone is one. This sample includes further DNA sequences coding for the same CDR3. The chain uses TRBV5-1 and TRBJ2-5, with unresolved D. Between the trimmed V and J ends, which lost 3 bases and 0 bases, there was a span of 0 bases. The CDR3 contains 11 residues. CDR1 is SGHRS and CDR2 is YFSETQ in the germline V gene. CDR3 amino acids: CASSYQETQYF. For the CDR3, the DNA is TGCGCCAGCAGCTACCAAGAGACCCAGTACTTC.

The V call is TRBV15, the J call TRBJ1-6; no clear D. CDR1 is LNHNV, CDR2 YYDKDF, per germline (reference sequence). V was cut by 1 base and J by 7 bases, with 8 bases left in between. The CDR3 consists of 14 residues. In DNA, the CDR3 is TGTGCCACCAGCAGAGTGCTCCCAAATTCACCCCTCCACTTT. Amino acid sequence: CATSRVLPNSPLHF.

The rearrangement links TRBV28 to TRBJ2-2; D could derive from TRBD1 or TRBD2 (5 bases each). V lost 4 bases, J lost 3 bases, and 12 bases lay in between. CDR1 MDHEN and CDR2 SYDVKM come from the germline V gene. The CDR3 extends over 15 amino acids. The CDR3 sequence is CASSSGPIYTGELFF. In nucleotides, the CDR3 is TGTGCCAGCAGTTCGGGACCAATTTACACCGGGGAGCTGTTTTTT. Full variable domain (rest looked up from reference TRBV28 and TRBJ2-2): DVKVTQSSRYLVKRTGEKVFLECVQDMDHENMFWYRQDPGLGLRLIYFSYDVKMKEKGDIPEGYSVSREKKERFSLILESASTNQTSMYLCASSSGPIYTGELFFGEGSRLTVL.

V and J are TRBV19 and TRBJ2-6, with a weak D call TRBD1 (6 bases). The CDR3 sequence is 18 residues long. Germline CDR1 is LNHDA and CDR2 is SQIVND (reference sequence). The V and J ends lost 7 bases and 3 bases respectively, with 22 bases between them. The CDR3 DNA follows: TGTGCCAGTATTACTGGACAGTCAAATCTCCATGGGGCCAACGTCCTGACTTTC. This translates into CASITGQSNLHGANVLTF.

The chain is built from TRBV4-3 and TRBJ2-4; D is possibly TRBD1 (5 bases). This CDR3 comprises 15 residues. V shed 3 bases and J shed 0 bases, with 9 bases lying between them. Germline values: CDR1 LGHNA, CDR2 YSLEER. The CDR3 nucleotides are TGCGCCAGCAGCCAGACAGTGATAGCCAAAAACATTCAGTACTTC. Its protein is CASSQTVIAKNIQYF.

J is TRBJ1-2 and V is TRBV18, with no clear D. The CDR3 runs 14 residues. V lost 1 base and J lost 5, with 11 bases in between. Germline loops: CDR1 KGHSH, CDR2 LQKENI. The CDR3 DNA sequence: TGTGCCAGCTCACCACGAGGGAGTGGATATGGCTACACCTTC. Translated: CASSPRGSGYGYTF.

Only one count was recorded for this clone. The rearrangement links TRBV7-2 to TRBJ2-7; D might be TRBD1 or TRBD2, each matching 5 bases. The CDR3 has 16 residues. Deletions cut 4 bases from V and 0 bases from J, with 16 bases between. Germline loops: CDR1 SGHTA, CDR2 FQGNSA. The CDR3 DNA reads TGTGCCAGCAGCTCAAAAGACTTGGGGGACTCCTACGAGCAGTACTTC. Amino acid sequence: CASSSKDLGDSYEQYF.

The V gene is TRBV29-1, the J gene TRBJ2-7; 7 bases line up with TRBD1. This CDR3 spans 13 amino acids. J gave up 7 bases and V 7 bases, and 13 bases lay outside the gene matches. Germline V CDR1 and CDR2: SQVTM, ANQGSEA. CDR3 loop: CSGNRGAGGEQYF. The CDR3 region has the DNA TGCAGCGGAAACAGGGGCGCTGGTGGTGAGCAGTACTTC.

The rearrangement joins TRBV18 to TRBJ2-1, with D unclear. Germline CDR1 KGHSH, CDR2 LQKENI. V was cut by 3 bases and J by 1 base, with 7 bases left in between. The CDR3 covers 14 residues. Here the CDR3 reads CASSPLLSYNEQFF. CDR3 DNA sequence: TGTGCCAGCTCACCCCTACTATCCTACAATGAGCAGTTCTTC.

The V call is TRBV9, the J call TRBJ2-2; the D is unclear. The CDR3 extends over 15 amino acids. Deletions cut 0 bases from V and 4 bases from J, with 10 bases between. Germline-derived CDR1 and CDR2 are SGDLS and YYNGEE. The CDR3 loop is CASSVAQATTGELFF. The CDR3 DNA reads as TGTGCCAGCAGCGTAGCCCAAGCTACCACCGGGGAGCTGTTTTTT.

This clone was seen only once. The gene calls are TRBV5-1 and TRBJ1-1; D unclear. The CDR3 has 14 amino acids. Germline CDR1 SGHRS, CDR2 YFSETQ. V gave up 4 bases and J gave up 4 bases, with 14 bases separating them. The CDR3: CASSGVGVLTEAFF. In DNA form, the CDR3 reads TGCGCCAGCAGCGGAGTTGGGGTCCTCACTGAAGCTTTCTTT.

J is TRBJ2-7 and V is TRBV19; 9 bases line up with TRBD1. Per germline, CDR1 LNHDA and CDR2 SQIVND (reference sequence). Germline trimming cut 1 base from V and 3 bases from J; bases unmatched to any gene: 1. The CDR3 extends over 14 amino acids. DNA of the CDR3: TGTGCCAGTAGTATAGGGGACAGGGACTACGAGCAGTACTTC. It encodes CASSIGDRDYEQYF. Filled out from reference TRBV19 and TRBJ2-7, the complete variable domain reads DGGITQSPKYLFRKEGQNVTLSCEQNLNHDAMYWYRQDPGQGLRLIYYSQIVNDFQKGDIAEGYSVSREKKESFPLTVTSAQKNPTAFYLCASSIGDRDYEQYFGPGTRLTVT.

This clone was seen a single time. The chain employs TRBV29-1 and TRBJ1-2; D may be TRBD1 (5 bases). The germline V gene encodes CDR1 SQVTM and CDR2 ANQGSEA. Trimming pared 4 bases from V and 4 bases from J, leaving 7 bases between. The length of the CDR3 is 11 residues. The CDR3 nucleotides read TGCAGCGTTGGACAGAGCTATGGCTACACCTTC. Amino acid sequence: CSVGQSYGYTF. The variable domain in full, with the rest retrieved from reference TRBV29-1 and TRBJ1-2, is SAVISQKPSRDICQRGTSLTIQCQVDSQVTMMFWYRQQPGQSLTLIATANQGSEATYESGFVIDKFPISRPNLTFSTLTVSNMSPEDSSIYLCSVGQSYGYTFGSGTRLTVV.

The rearrangement joins TRBV27 to TRBJ1-5; 7 nucleotides line up with TRBD1. The CDR3 totals 16 residues. In germline, CDR1 is MNHEY, CDR2 SMNVEV (reference sequence). J was trimmed by 0 bases and V by 6 bases; bases with no gene match: 8. CDR3 amino acids: CASRPDRAPSNQPQHF. As DNA, the CDR3 is TGTGCCAGCAGACCCGACAGGGCTCCTAGCAATCAGCCCCAGCATTTT.

The chain uses TRBV6-6 and TRBJ1-1; D remains ambiguous. The CDR3 is made up of 16 amino acids. Germline V lookup: CDR1 MNHNY, CDR2 SVGAGI (reference sequence). V gave up 2 bases and J gave up 3 bases, with 16 bases separating them. The CDR3 reads CASSYPPPDMYTEAFF. The CDR3 coding sequence is TGTGCCAGCAGTTACCCCCCTCCCGACATGTACACTGAAGCTTTCTTT.

The chain uses TRBV6-5 and TRBJ1-2; 7 nucleotides line up with TRBD1. The V gene's germline CDR1 is MNHEY and CDR2 SVGAGI. This CDR3 comprises 13 residues. The trim removed 2 bases at V and 4 bases at J, leaving 1 base unmatched. The CDR3 DNA sequence: TGTGCCAGCAGTTACAGGGACAGCTATGGCTACACCTTC. Translating gives CASSYRDSYGYTF.

This chain uses TRBV19 with TRBJ1-2; D call uncertain. This CDR3 spans 13 amino acids. Per the germline V gene, CDR1 is LNHDA and CDR2 is SQIVND (reference sequence). V lost 6 bases and J 4 bases, leaving 12 bases between the germline ends. The CDR3 region is CASRDGNFYGYTF. CDR3 sequence (DNA): TGTGCCAGTAGGGACGGTAACTTCTATGGCTACACCTTC.

V is TRBV28 and J is TRBJ2-1, with 11 bases lining up with TRBD2. The germline V gene encodes CDR1 MDHEN and CDR2 SYDVKM. This CDR3 has 16 residues. The junction had 7 bases not matched to a gene; V was cut back by 5 bases and J by 4 bases. The CDR3 region is CASSPPGLAAYNEQFF. CDR3 nucleotide sequence: TGTGCCAGCAGTCCCCCGGGACTAGCGGCTTACAATGAGCAGTTCTTC.

The chain carries TRBV7-9 and TRBJ1-1; D possibly corresponds to TRBD1 (5 bases). The germline V gene has CDR1 SEHNR and CDR2 FQNEAQ (reference sequence). This CDR3 contains 19 residues. Trimming stripped 1 base from V and 1 base from J, with 22 bases between. CDR3 DNA: TGTGCCAGCAGCTTAGATGGCAGCTTGGGGGGGACGCCGAACACTGAAGCTTTCTTT. Translated, it gives CASSLDGSLGGTPNTEAFF.